The 30 T cell receptor beta chains listed next were all sequenced from one sample in a study of T cells and copy number aberrations in small-cell lung cancer. The table came from immunoSEQ multiplex PCR; TCRdb's copy has only in-frame clones and leaves some out. The data show approximately 6,600 clones, 76% seen once. Specimen: normal tissue next to the tumor. These receptors were collected from a woman in her sixties or seventies with small cell lung cancer. Some clones in this sample may be carry-over from other donors' samples.

The chain couples TRBV5-4 to TRBJ2-3; D might be TRBD1 or TRBD2, each matching 5 bases. Germline V gene data show CDR1 as SGHNT and CDR2 as YYREEE (reference sequence). The CDR3 has 14 amino acids. V lost 5 bases and J 4 bases, leaving 14 bases between the germline ends. CDR3: CASRDERGADTQYF. In DNA, the CDR3 is TGTGCCAGCAGGGACGAGAGGGGAGCAGATACGCAGTATTTT. The whole variable domain, filled in from reference TRBV5-4 and TRBJ2-3, reads ETGVTQSPTHLIKTRGQQVTLRCSSQSGHNTVSWYQQALGQGPQFIFQYYREEENGRGNFPPRFSGLQFPNYSSELNVNALELDDSALYLCASRDERGADTQYFGPGTRLTVL.

Comments on this clone: This may be a read error: a much more frequent sequence differs by one nucleotide. This sample also contains other DNA sequences that code for the same CDR3. This chain links TRBV19 with TRBJ2-3, with TRBD2 matching over 7 bases. The CDR3 covers 16 residues. Germline loops: CDR1 LNHDA, CDR2 SQIVND (reference sequence). After removal of 3 bases from V and 12 bases from J, the junction contained 18 bases not matched to a gene. The CDR3 nucleotides read TGTGCCAGTAGTATGGGGTGGGGCGGGAGTTTCAGTACACAGTATTTT. Amino acid sequence: CASSMGWGGSFSTQYF.

The rearrangement uses TRBV27 and TRBJ2-1; TRBD2 matches at 7 bases. Germline loops: CDR1 MNHEY, CDR2 SMNVEV (reference sequence). The CDR3 extends over 14 amino acids. Trimming at V came to 2 bases and at J to 8 bases, leaving 6 bases not matched to a gene. Written as DNA, the CDR3 is TGTGCCAGCAGTTTAAGGACTAGTATCTATGAGCAGTTCTTC. Protein: CASSLRTSIYEQFF.

The chain has TRBV7-2 and TRBJ1-2; D perhaps matches TRBD1 (5 bases). This CDR3 region has 16 residues. Germline V gene sequence: CDR1 SGHTA, CDR2 FQGNSA. The V and J ends lost 3 bases and 4 bases respectively, with 18 bases between them. The CDR3 DNA is TGTGCCAGCAGCTTCGGGGCAGGGAGCTCGGGCTATGGCTACACCTTC. Translated, it gives CASSFGAGSSGYGYTF. Supplemented by reference TRBV7-2 and TRBJ1-2, the full variable domain reads GAGVSQSPSNKVTEKGKDVELRCDPISGHTALYWYRQSLGQGLEFLIYFQGNSAPDKSGLPSDRFSAERTGGSVSTLTIQRTQQEDSAVYLCASSFGAGSSGYGYTFGSGTRLTVV.

This chain links TRBV21-1 with TRBJ1-1. TRBV21-1 is a pseudogene. This CDR3 region has 13 residues. The CDR3 DNA reads TGTGCCAGCAGCCATGGAGAGAACACTGAAGCTTTCTTT. Translated: CASSHGENTEAFF.

The chain has TRBV2 and TRBJ2-2; weak D call: TRBD2 (6 bases). V lost 4 bases to trimming and J lost 0 bases, with 9 bases between them. The CDR3 covers 15 residues. Germline V lookup: CDR1 SNHLY, CDR2 FYNNEI. The CDR3: CASSVGTSNTGELFF. DNA of the CDR3: TGTGCCAGCAGTGTCGGGACTTCGAACACCGGGGAGCTGTTTTTT.

This clone was detected a few times. This chain uses TRBV5-5 with TRBJ2-1; 10 positions agree with TRBD2. The CDR3 has 14 amino acids. The V gene end was trimmed by 4 bases and the J gene end by 4 bases; junction bases not matched to a gene: 2. The germline V gene has CDR1 SGHKS and CDR2 YYEKEE (reference sequence). The CDR3 protein is CASSRTSGYNEQFF. In nucleotides, the CDR3 is TGTGCCAGCAGCCGGACTAGCGGATACAATGAGCAGTTCTTC.

This clone was seen a single time. CDR3 in DNA: TGTGCCACCAGCAGAGAGGGATTTGGGAGCAATCAGCCCCAGCATTTT. It codes for CATSREGFGSNQPQHF. V usage is TRBV15 and J usage is TRBJ1-5; D call uncertain. The CDR3 runs 16 residues. V was cut by 0 bases and J by 1 base, with 10 bases left in between. Looked up from germline, CDR1 is LNHNV and CDR2 is YYDKDF (reference sequence).

The J gene is TRBJ2-2, the V gene TRBV19, with 8 bases identical to TRBD1. CDR3 size: 15 residues. With 6 bases clipped from V and 2 bases from J, the junction kept 5 bases outside the gene matches. The germline V gene has CDR1 LNHDA and CDR2 SQIVND (reference sequence). CDR3 nucleotide sequence: TGTGCCAGTAGAACGGGACAGGCAAACACCGGGGAGCTGTTTTTT. This gives the protein CASRTGQANTGELFF.

The rearrangement uses TRBV7-2 and TRBJ2-3; D gene ambiguous. The V end lost 1 base, the J end lost 0 bases, and 11 bases lay between the germline ends. The CDR3 spans 16 residues. CDR1 SGHTA and CDR2 FQGNSA come from the germline V gene. CDR3 protein: CASSLGLLHSTDTQYF. The CDR3 DNA reads TGTGCCAGCAGCTTAGGGCTACTTCATAGCACAGATACGCAGTATTTT.

V gene TRBV5-5 combines with J gene TRBJ1-2, with 7 bases identical to TRBD1. Germline V lookup: CDR1 SGHKS, CDR2 YYEKEE (reference sequence). The V and J ends lost 5 bases and 4 bases, in that order; junction bases with no gene match: 5. CDR3 length: 13 amino acids. The CDR3 nucleotides read TGTGCCAGCAGTTTGACAGGGCCCTATGGCTACACCTTC. Its translation is CASSLTGPYGYTF.

V and J are TRBV28 and TRBJ2-4, with TRBD1 identical over 11 bases. The trim removed 4 bases at V and 8 bases at J, leaving 4 bases unmatched. The CDR3 covers 14 residues. CDR1 is MDHEN, CDR2 SYDVKM, per germline. The CDR3 DNA sequence: TGTGCCAGCAGTTCATCGGGACAGGGGGACATTCAGTACTTC. It is translated as CASSSSGQGDIQYF.

This clone appeared once. J is TRBJ2-1 and V is TRBV19, with D uncertain. Trimming removed 6 bases from V and 0 bases from J, with 12 bases in between. Germline assignment: CDR1 LNHDA and CDR2 SQIVND (reference sequence). CDR3 size: 15 residues. The CDR3 loop reads CASRNGSSSYNEQFF. The CDR3 region has the DNA TGTGCCAGTAGGAATGGCTCCAGCTCCTACAATGAGCAGTTCTTC.

J is TRBJ2-7 and V is TRBV7-3; 14 bases match TRBD2. Germline V gene data show CDR1 as SGHTA and CDR2 as FQGTGA. There are 19 residues in the CDR3. V shed 1 base and J 5 bases; nucleotides not matched to a gene: 13. The CDR3 loop is CASSLRPLGLAGVTDEQYF. The CDR3 DNA reads as TGTGCCAGCAGCTTAAGACCCCTGGGACTAGCGGGAGTCACAGACGAGCAGTACTTC.

This clone was recorded once. V gene TRBV19 combines with J gene TRBJ1-1; possibly TRBD1 for D (6 bases). This CDR3 comprises 14 residues. CDR1 is LNHDA and CDR2 is SQIVND in the germline V gene (reference sequence). Trimming shortened V by 7 bases and J by 5 bases, and 17 bases separated the two germline ends. Here the CDR3 reads CASTKGGLGTEAFF. For the CDR3, the DNA is TGTGCCAGTACCAAGGGGGGGCTTGGGACTGAAGCTTTCTTT.

This chain connects TRBV29-1 to TRBJ1-4; a possible D gene is TRBD1 (5 bases). The CDR3 contains 13 residues. The ends were cut back, 2 bases at V and 8 bases at J, with 12 bases in the middle. Germline CDR1 is SQVTM and CDR2 is ANQGSEA. The CDR3: CSVEWQGGEKLFF. In DNA, the CDR3 is TGCAGCGTTGAATGGCAGGGTGGCGAAAAACTGTTTTTT.

V and J are TRBV2 and TRBJ2-2; tentatively, D is TRBD2 (5 bases). V lost 8 bases, J lost 5 bases, and 15 bases lay in between. Looked up from germline, CDR1 is SNHLY and CDR2 is FYNNEI. The CDR3 runs 14 residues. As DNA, the CDR3 is TGTGCCAGCGAGGAGGAACAAATGACCGGGGAGCTGTTTTTT. Its translation is CASEEEQMTGELFF.

The chain uses TRBV6-5 and TRBJ2-4; D call uncertain. The CDR3 spans 13 residues. From germline, CDR1 is MNHEY and CDR2 SVGAGI. Trimming shortened V by 0 bases and J by 5 bases, and 5 bases separated the two germline ends. The CDR3, as DNA: TGTGCCAGCAGTTACTCGCCCCAAAACATTCAGTACTTC. It is translated as CASSYSPQNIQYF.

The sample holds one count of this clone. V is TRBV6-5 and J is TRBJ2-6; D gene unclear. The V end was cut by 8 bases, the J end by 0 bases, with 8 bases between. The CDR3 extends over 14 amino acids. Germline CDR1 and CDR2: MNHEY and SVGAGI. This CDR3 reads CASRTLSGANVLTF. DNA for the CDR3: TGTGCCAGCCGCACGCTCTCTGGGGCCAACGTCCTGACTTTC.

This sequence joins TRBV6-6 and TRBJ1-1, with 7 bases matching TRBD1. CDR3 length: 16 residues. V was pared by 2 bases and J by 1 base, with 7 bases of the junction left unmatched. The germline V gene encodes CDR1 MNHNY and CDR2 SVGAGI (reference sequence). The CDR3 reads CASSYGPGGENTEAFF. CDR3 coding DNA: TGTGCCAGCAGTTACGGGCCAGGGGGTGAGAACACTGAAGCTTTCTTT.

The chain carries TRBV30 and TRBJ2-7; 9 positions match TRBD1. Germline V gene sequence: CDR1 GTSNPN, CDR2 SVGIG (reference sequence). V trimming: 3 bases; J trimming: 6 bases; junction bases outside the gene matches: 6. The CDR3 extends over 13 amino acids. The DNA of the CDR3 is TGTGCCTGGAGATTTGGACAGGGGAGCGAGCAGTACTTC. Protein sequence: CAWRFGQGSEQYF.

The chain is built from TRBV6-5 and TRBJ1-1; D ambiguous. In germline, CDR1 is MNHEY, CDR2 SVGAGI. The CDR3 consists of 14 residues. V lost 0 bases and J 5 bases, leaving 10 bases between the germline ends. The CDR3 DNA follows: TGTGCCAGCAGTTACTCAACGAGCACGACTGAAGCTTTCTTT. It encodes CASSYSTSTTEAFF.

This clone is categorized as medium-sized (0.01 to 0.1%). The V gene is TRBV7-2, the J gene TRBJ2-3; D ambiguous. CDR3 length: 11 amino acids. Germline V gene sequence: CDR1 SGHTA, CDR2 FQGNSA. Trimming removed 4 bases from V and 2 bases from J, with 1 base in between. CDR3 protein: CASSSTDTQYF. The CDR3 DNA reads TGTGCCAGCAGCTCCACAGATACGCAGTATTTT.

The chain has TRBV5-8 and TRBJ1-5, with a weak D call TRBD1 (6 bases). The CDR3 is 14 amino acids. V gave up 4 bases and J gave up 8 bases, with 16 bases separating them. CDR1 is SGHTS, CDR2 YDEGEE, per germline. CDR3 in DNA: TGTGCCAGCAGCCAGAGACAGGTTGGAGAGCCCCAGCATTTT. This gives the protein CASSQRQVGEPQHF.

The chain recombines TRBV28 with TRBJ2-3, with no clear D. The CDR3 covers 13 residues. CDR1 is MDHEN and CDR2 is SYDVKM in the germline V gene. Trimming shortened V by 3 bases and J by 0 bases, and 4 bases separated the two germline ends. The DNA for the CDR3 is TGTGCCAGCAGTTTGTCCAGCACAGATACGCAGTATTTT. Its translation is CASSLSSTDTQYF.

The rearrangement uses TRBV19 and TRBJ2-2; maybe TRBD2 (6 bases). Trimming removed 11 bases at V and 5 bases at J, with 18 bases between. This CDR3 comprises 14 residues. Germline V CDR1 and CDR2: LNHDA, SQIVND (reference sequence). The CDR3 protein is CASFSSRGTGELFF. The DNA of the CDR3 is TGTGCCTCCTTCTCATCACGGGGGACCGGGGAGCTGTTTTTT.

Here the CDR3 reads CASSFKSSSGRLSTDTQYF. The CDR3 DNA reads as TGTGCCAGCAGCTTTAAATCATCTAGCGGGAGACTAAGCACAGATACGCAGTATTTT. The chain links TRBV7-9 to TRBJ2-3; 10 bases map to TRBD2. CDR3 length: 19 amino acids. Germline-derived CDR1 and CDR2 are SEHNR and FQNEAQ (reference sequence). V lost 3 bases, J lost 0 bases, and 12 bases stayed unmatched.

Written as DNA, the CDR3 is TGTGCCAGCAGCTTAGCAGGTCGGGCTAATGAAAAACTGTTTTTT. As protein: CASSLAGRANEKLFF. The gene calls are TRBV7-9 and TRBJ1-4; D ambiguous. Germline V gene sequence: CDR1 SEHNR, CDR2 FQNEAQ (reference sequence). The V end lost 0 bases, the J end lost 3 bases, and 8 bases lay between the germline ends. This CDR3 has 15 amino acids. Full variable domain (remainder filled in from reference TRBV7-9 and TRBJ1-4): DTGVSQNPRHKITKRGQNVTFRCDPISEHNRLYWYRQTLGQGPEFLTYFQNEAQLEKSRLLSDRFSAERPKGSFSTLEIQRTEQGDSAMYLCASSLAGRANEKLFFGSGTQLSVL.

With respect to this clone: At one boundary the junction diverges from the germline segment, which might be a read error. V gene TRBV11-2 combines with J gene TRBJ1-1; the D is unclear. CDR1 SGHAT and CDR2 FQNNGV come from the germline V gene. The CDR3 has 13 amino acids. Written as DNA, the CDR3 is TGTGCCAGCAGCTGGAACAGAGACACTGAAGTTTTCTTT. Its protein product is CASSWNRDTEVFF.

V usage is TRBV5-1 and J usage is TRBJ2-1, with 9 bases matching TRBD1. The trim removed 3 bases at V and 4 bases at J, leaving 14 bases unmatched. The CDR3 length is 18 residues. Germline V CDR1 and CDR2: SGHRS, YFSETQ. CDR3 residues: CASSSHTLGQGKYNEQFF. CDR3 DNA: TGCGCCAGCAGCTCCCACACACTCGGACAGGGGAAGTACAATGAGCAGTTCTTC.